Below are 9 T cell receptor beta chains sequenced from a single sample in a study of cytotoxic CD8 clonotypes in ibrutinib-treated CLL. Assay used: immunoSEQ multiplex PCR; TCRdb lists only in-frame clones, some missing. The sample holds tens of thousands of clones, approximately 53% seen once. This specimen consisted of PBMCs, obtained after 12 months of ibrutinib treatment. These receptors originate from a human donor with chronic lymphocytic leukemia.

The chain employs TRBV4-1 and TRBJ2-7, with 11 bases aligning to TRBD1. There are 16 residues in the CDR3. Germline assignment: CDR1 MGHRA and CDR2 YSYEKL. J gave up 5 bases and V 0 bases, and 6 bases lay outside the gene matches. CDR3 bases: TGCGCCAGCAGCCAAGACTTCCGGACAGGGGGCAACGAGCAGTACTTC. It encodes CASSQDFRTGGNEQYF.

The chain links TRBV6-1 to TRBJ1-3; D uncertain. The CDR3 consists of 15 residues. Per the germline V gene, CDR1 is MNHNS and CDR2 is SASEGT. V was pared by 1 base and J by 2 bases, with 9 bases between. CDR3: CASSEVGRAGNTIYF. The CDR3 bases are TGTGCCAGCAGTGAAGTGGGGAGGGCTGGAAACACCATATATTTT.

This clone appeared once. The V and J genes are TRBV19 and TRBJ1-3, with no clear D. Germline loops: CDR1 LNHDA, CDR2 SQIVND (reference sequence). V was cut by 5 bases and J by 1 base, with 9 bases left in between. This CDR3 has 14 amino acids. CDR3 amino acids: CASSPGISGNTIYF. The CDR3, as DNA: TGTGCCAGTAGTCCTGGAATTTCTGGAAACACCATATATTTT.

This rearrangement joins TRBV14 to TRBJ2-5, with D hard to call. Trimming took off 2 bases at V and 4 bases at J, with 11 bases between the two ends. The V gene's germline CDR1 is SGHDN and CDR2 FVKESK. The CDR3 contains 14 residues. CDR3 loop: CASSQSWLGETQYF. The CDR3 region has the DNA TGTGCCAGCAGCCAATCGTGGCTCGGAGAGACCCAGTACTTC. The full variable domain, rest sourced from reference TRBV14 and TRBJ2-5, is EAGVTQFPSHSVIEKGQTVTLRCDPISGHDNLYWYRRVMGKEIKFLLHFVKESKQDESGMPNNRFLAERTGGTYSTLKVQPAELEDSGVYFCASSQSWLGETQYFGPGTRLLVL.

The chain links TRBV5-1 to TRBJ2-5, with a tentative D call TRBD2 (7 bases). The CDR3 length is 13 residues. Trimming cost V 7 bases and J 1 base, with 11 bases left between them. CDR1 is SGHRS and CDR2 is YFSETQ in the germline V gene. The CDR3, as DNA: TGCGCCAGCCAGGGAGGGGGCCAAGAGACCCAGTACTTC. The encoded protein is CASQGGGQETQYF. Full variable domain (remainder filled in from reference TRBV5-1 and TRBJ2-5): KAGVTQTPRYLIKTRGQQVTLSCSPISGHRSVSWYQQTPGQGLQFLFEYFSETQRNKGNFPGRFSGRQFSNSRSEMNVSTLELGDSALYLCASQGGGQETQYFGPGTRLLVL.

This rearrangement joins TRBV6-4 to TRBJ2-1; D ambiguous. Germline assignment: CDR1 MRHNA and CDR2 SNTAGT. This CDR3 comprises 13 residues. Trimming removed 4 bases at V and 6 bases at J, with 10 bases between. The CDR3 spells CASSVGQRNEQFF. The CDR3 nucleotides read TGTGCCAGCAGTGTTGGGCAGCGCAATGAGCAGTTCTTC.

V and J are TRBV5-4 and TRBJ2-7; 10 nucleotides match TRBD2. Trimming at V came to 0 bases and at J to 3 bases, leaving 3 bases not matched to a gene. This CDR3 region has 15 residues. Germline loops: CDR1 SGHNT, CDR2 YYREEE (reference sequence). The CDR3 coding sequence is TGTGCCAGCAGCTTGGAGCTAGCGGGGGTCTACGAGCAGTACTTC. Residues: CASSLELAGVYEQYF.

A word on this clone: A junction end diverges from the germline sequence, so it may reflect a read error. This sequence joins TRBV5-6 and TRBJ2-1; no clear D gene. Germline V gives CDR1 SGHDT, CDR2 YYEEEE. This CDR3 is 11 amino acids long. CDR3 protein: CASSLDLVRLF. The CDR3 region has the DNA TGTGCCAGCAGCTTGGATCTAGTTCGGCTCTTC.

The chain joins TRBV11-2 to TRBJ1-1; the D is unclear. The germline gives CDR1 SGHAT, CDR2 FQNNGV. The CDR3 contains 14 residues. The ends were cut back, 0 bases at V and 4 bases at J, with 9 bases in the middle. The DNA for the CDR3 is TGTGCCAGCAGCTTAGACCCGGGGAGCACTGAAGCTTTCTTT. Translating gives CASSLDPGSTEAFF.